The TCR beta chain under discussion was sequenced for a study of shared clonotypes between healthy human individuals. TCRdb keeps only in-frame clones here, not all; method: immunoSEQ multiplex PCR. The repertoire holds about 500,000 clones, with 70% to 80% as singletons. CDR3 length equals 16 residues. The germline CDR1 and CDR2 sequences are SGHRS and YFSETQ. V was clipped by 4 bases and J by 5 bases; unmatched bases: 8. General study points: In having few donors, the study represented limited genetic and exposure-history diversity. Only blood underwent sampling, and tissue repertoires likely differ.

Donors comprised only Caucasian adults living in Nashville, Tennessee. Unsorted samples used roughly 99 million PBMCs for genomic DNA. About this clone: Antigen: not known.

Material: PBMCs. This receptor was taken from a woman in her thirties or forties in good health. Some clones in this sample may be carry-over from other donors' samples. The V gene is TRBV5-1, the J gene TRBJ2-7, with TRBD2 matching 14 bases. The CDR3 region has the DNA TGCGCCAGCAGCCCGCCGACTAGCGGGAGGGCCGACGAGCAGTACTTC. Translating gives CASSPPTSGRADEQYF.